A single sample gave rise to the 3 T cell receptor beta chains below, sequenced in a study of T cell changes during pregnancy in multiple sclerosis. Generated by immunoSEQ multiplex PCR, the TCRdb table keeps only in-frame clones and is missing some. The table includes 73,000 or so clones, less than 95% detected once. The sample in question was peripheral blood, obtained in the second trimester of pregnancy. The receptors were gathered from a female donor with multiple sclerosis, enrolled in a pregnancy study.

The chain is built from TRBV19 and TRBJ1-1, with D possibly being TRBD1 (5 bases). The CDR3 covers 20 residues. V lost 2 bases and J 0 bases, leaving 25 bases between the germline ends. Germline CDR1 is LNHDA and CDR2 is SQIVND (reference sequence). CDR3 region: CASSIRISGWSMTMNTEAFF. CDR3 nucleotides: TGTGCCAGTAGTATACGTATTTCAGGGTGGAGCATGACCATGAACACTGAAGCTTTCTTT.

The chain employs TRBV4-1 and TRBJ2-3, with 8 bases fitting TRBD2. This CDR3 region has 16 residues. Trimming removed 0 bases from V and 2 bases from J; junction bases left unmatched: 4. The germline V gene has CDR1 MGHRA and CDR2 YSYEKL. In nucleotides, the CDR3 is TGCGCCAGCAGCCAAGATGCGGGGGGTTTCACAGATACGCAGTATTTT. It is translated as CASSQDAGGFTDTQYF.

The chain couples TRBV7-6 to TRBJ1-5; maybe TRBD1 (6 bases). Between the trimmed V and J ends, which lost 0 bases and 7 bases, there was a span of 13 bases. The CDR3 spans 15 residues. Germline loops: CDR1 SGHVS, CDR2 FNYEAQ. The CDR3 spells CASSLASGVVQPQHF. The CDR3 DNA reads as TGTGCCAGCAGCTTAGCGTCAGGGGTGGTACAGCCCCAGCATTTT. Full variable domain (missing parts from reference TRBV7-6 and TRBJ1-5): GAGVSQSPRYKVTKRGQDVALRCDPISGHVSLYWYRQALGQGPEFLTYFNYEAQQDKSGLPNDRFSAERPEGSISTLTIQRTEQRDSAMYRCASSLASGVVQPQHFGDGTRLSIL.